This T cell receptor (beta chain) was observed in a study of shared clonotypes between healthy human individuals. Study-wide results and limits: Few donors restricted represented genetic and exposure-history diversity.

A word on this clone: Its antigen is as yet unknown.

Clones were sequenced by immunoSEQ multiplex PCR, and TCRdb holds only the in-frame ones, with some missing. The sample yields about 510,000 clones, 79% seen once. The TCR was taken from a woman aged 40 to 50 in good health. Some clones in this sample may be carry-over from other donors' samples. Sequencing input: PBMCs.

This CDR3 reads CASSTGSLYEQYF. DNA for the CDR3: TGTGCCAGCAGCACAGGGAGCCTCTACGAGCAGTACTTC. This chain links TRBV28 with TRBJ2-7, with a weak D call TRBD1 (6 bases). CDR1 MDHEN and CDR2 SYDVKM come from the germline V gene. This CDR3 spans 13 amino acids. V was pared by 6 bases and J by 3 bases, with 12 bases between.